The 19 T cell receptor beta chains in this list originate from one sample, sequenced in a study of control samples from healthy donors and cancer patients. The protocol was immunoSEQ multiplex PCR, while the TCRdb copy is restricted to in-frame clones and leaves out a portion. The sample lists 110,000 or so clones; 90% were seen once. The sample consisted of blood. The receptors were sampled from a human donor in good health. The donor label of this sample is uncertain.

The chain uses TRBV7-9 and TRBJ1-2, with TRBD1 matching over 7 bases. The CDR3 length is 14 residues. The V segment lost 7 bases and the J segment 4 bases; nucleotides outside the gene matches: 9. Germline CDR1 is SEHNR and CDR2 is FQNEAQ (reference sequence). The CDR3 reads CASTFSDRSYGYTF. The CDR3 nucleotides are TGTGCCAGCACCTTCTCGGACAGGTCCTATGGCTACACCTTC.

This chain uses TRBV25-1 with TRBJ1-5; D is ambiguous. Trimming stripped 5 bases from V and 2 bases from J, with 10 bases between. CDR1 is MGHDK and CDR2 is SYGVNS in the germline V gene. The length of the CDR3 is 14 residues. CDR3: CASSKGGGNQPQHF. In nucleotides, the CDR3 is TGTGCCAGCAGTAAGGGAGGCGGCAATCAGCCCCAGCATTTT.

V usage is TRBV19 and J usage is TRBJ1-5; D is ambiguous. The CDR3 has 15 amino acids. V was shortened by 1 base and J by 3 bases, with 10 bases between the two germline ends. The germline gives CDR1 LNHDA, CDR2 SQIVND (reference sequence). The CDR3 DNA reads TGTGCCAGTAGTATAGGTTCCCGTGACAATCAGCCCCAGCATTTT. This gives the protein CASSIGSRDNQPQHF.

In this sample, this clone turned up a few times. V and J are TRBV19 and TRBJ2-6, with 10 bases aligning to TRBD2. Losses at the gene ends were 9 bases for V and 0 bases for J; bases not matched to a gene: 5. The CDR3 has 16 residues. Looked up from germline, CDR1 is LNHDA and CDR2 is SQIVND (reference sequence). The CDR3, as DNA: TGTGCCAGCCGGAGCGGGGGGGCCTCTGGGGCCAACGTCCTGACTTTC. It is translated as CASRSGGASGANVLTF.

CDR3 DNA sequence: TGTGCCTACCGGGACAGGGCGATTAACTATGGCTACACCTTC. This gives the protein CAYRDRAINYGYTF. The chain has TRBV30 and TRBJ1-2; TRBD1 aligns across 9 bases. The CDR3 totals 14 residues. Per the germline V gene, CDR1 is GTSNPN and CDR2 is SVGIG (reference sequence). The trim removed 7 bases at V and 1 base at J, leaving 7 bases unmatched.

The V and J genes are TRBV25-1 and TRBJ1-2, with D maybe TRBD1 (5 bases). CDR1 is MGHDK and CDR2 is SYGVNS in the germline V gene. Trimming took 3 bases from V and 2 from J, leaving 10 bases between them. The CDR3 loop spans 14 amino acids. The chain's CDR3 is CASSDTDTNYGYTF. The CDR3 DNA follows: TGTGCCAGCAGTGACACGGACACAAACTATGGCTACACCTTC.

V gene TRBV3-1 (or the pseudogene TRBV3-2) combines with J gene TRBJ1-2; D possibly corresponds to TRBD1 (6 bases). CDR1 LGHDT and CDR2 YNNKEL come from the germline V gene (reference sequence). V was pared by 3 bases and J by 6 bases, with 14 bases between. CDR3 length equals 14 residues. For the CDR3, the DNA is TGTGCCAGCAGCCAGAGGGTGAACAGGGATGGCTACACCTTC. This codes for CASSQRVNRDGYTF.

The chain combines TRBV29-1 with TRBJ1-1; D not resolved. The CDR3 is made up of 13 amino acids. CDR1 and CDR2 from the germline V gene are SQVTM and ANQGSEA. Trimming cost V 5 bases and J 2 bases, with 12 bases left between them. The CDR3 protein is CSVHGGLNTEAFF. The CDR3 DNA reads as TGCAGCGTTCATGGAGGCCTAAACACTGAAGCTTTCTTT.

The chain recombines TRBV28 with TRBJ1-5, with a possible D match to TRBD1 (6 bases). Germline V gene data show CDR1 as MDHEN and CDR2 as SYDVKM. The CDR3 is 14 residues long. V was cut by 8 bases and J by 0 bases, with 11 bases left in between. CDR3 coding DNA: TGTGCCAGCTCGGGACAAAATAGCAATCAGCCCCAGCATTTT. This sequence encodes CASSGQNSNQPQHF.

CDR3 sequence (DNA): TGTGCCAGCAGCGCCGACGAGGGGGCTTCGAACACTGAAGCTTTCTTT. As protein: CASSADEGASNTEAFF. The rearrangement joins TRBV4-2 to TRBJ1-1; 7 positions match TRBD1. The ends lost 5 bases at V and 1 base at J; junction bases unmatched: 10. This CDR3 has 16 amino acids. Germline V gene sequence: CDR1 LGHNA, CDR2 YNFKEQ.

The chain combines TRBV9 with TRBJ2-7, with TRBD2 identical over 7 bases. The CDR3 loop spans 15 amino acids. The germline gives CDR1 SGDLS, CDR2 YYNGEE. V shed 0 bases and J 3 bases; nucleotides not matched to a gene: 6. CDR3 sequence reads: CASSVGGLADYEQYF. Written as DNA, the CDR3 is TGTGCCAGCAGCGTAGGGGGTCTAGCGGACTACGAGCAGTACTTC.

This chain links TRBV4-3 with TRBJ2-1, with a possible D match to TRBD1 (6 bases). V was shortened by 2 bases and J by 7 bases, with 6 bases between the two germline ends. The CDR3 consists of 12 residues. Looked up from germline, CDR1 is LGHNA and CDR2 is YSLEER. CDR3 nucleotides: TGCGCCAGCAGCCAAACAGGGAATGAGCAGTTCTTC. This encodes CASSQTGNEQFF.

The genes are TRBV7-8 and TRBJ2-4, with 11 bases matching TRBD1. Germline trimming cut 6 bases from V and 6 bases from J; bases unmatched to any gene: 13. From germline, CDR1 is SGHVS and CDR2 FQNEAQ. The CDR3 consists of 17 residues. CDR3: CASSSQGTGGWGNIQYF. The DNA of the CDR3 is TGTGCCAGCAGTTCTCAGGGGACAGGGGGTTGGGGAAACATTCAGTACTTC.

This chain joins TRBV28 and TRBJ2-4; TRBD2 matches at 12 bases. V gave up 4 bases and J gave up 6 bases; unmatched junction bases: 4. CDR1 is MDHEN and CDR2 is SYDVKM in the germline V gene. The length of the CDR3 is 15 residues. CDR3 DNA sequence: TGTGCCAGCAGTTCCGAGGGACTAGCGGGAAACATTCAGTACTTC. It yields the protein CASSSEGLAGNIQYF.

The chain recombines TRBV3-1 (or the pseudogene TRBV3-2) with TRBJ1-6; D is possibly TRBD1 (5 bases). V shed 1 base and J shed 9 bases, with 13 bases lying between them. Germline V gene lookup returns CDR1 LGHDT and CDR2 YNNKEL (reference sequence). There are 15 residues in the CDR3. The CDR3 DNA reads TGTGCCAGCAGCCAAGTTCTGGGGGTGAGTTCACCCCTCCACTTT. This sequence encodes CASSQVLGVSSPLHF.

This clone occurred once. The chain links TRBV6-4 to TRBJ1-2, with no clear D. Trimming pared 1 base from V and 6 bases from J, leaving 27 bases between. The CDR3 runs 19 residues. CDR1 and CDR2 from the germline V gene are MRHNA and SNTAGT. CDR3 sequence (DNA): TGTGCCAGCAGTGACTTCGACGGGCCGAAAGGCCCCGGTGAGAATGGCTACACCTTC. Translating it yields CASSDFDGPKGPGENGYTF.

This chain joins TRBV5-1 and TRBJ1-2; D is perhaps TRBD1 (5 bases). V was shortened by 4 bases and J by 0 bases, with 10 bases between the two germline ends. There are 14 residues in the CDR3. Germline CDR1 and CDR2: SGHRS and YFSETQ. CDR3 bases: TGCGCCAGCAGCCTGGACACCCCTAACTATGGCTACACCTTC. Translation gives CASSLDTPNYGYTF.

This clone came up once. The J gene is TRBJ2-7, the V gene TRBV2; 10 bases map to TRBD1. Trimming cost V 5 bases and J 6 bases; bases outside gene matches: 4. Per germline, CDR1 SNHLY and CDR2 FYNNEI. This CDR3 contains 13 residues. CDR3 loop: CASSRDRGAEQYF. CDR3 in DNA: TGTGCCAGCAGTCGGGACAGGGGAGCCGAGCAGTACTTC.

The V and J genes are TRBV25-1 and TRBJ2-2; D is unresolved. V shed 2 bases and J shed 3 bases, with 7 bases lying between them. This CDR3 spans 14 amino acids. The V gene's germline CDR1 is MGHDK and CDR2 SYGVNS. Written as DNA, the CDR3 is TGTGCCAGCAGTGAACAACCGGACACCGGGGAGCTGTTTTTT. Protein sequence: CASSEQPDTGELFF.